This T cell receptor (beta chain) appears in the sequencing data of a study of blood T cell repertoires in COVID-19. Clones were read by immunoSEQ multiplex PCR, and TCRdb kept only the in-frame ones, dropping some. The data hold roughly 220,000 clones, with around 85% observed a single time. V was shortened by 9 bases and J by 6 bases, with 12 bases between the two germline ends. Germline V gene data show CDR1 as MDHEN and CDR2 as SYDVKM. CDR3 length equals 12 residues. The chain couples TRBV28 to TRBJ1-5; D call uncertain. Material for sequencing was PBMCs or T cells enriched from blood (not recorded which). The origin of this receptor is a woman aged 35 to 49 with acute COVID-19. CDR3 in DNA: TGTGCCAGTACCACATGGAGTCAGCCCCAGCATTTT. Translation gives CASTTWSQPQHF.